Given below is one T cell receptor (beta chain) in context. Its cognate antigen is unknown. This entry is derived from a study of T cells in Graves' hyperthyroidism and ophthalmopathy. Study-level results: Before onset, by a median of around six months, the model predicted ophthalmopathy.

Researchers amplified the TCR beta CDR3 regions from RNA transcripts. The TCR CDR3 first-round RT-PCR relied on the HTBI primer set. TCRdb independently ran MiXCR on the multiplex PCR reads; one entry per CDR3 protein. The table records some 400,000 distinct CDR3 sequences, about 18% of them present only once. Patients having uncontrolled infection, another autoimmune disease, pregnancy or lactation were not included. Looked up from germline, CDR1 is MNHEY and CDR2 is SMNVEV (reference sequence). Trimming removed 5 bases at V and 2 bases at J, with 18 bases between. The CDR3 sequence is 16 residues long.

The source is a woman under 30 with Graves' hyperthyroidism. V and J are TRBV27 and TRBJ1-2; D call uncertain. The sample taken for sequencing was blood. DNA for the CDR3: TGTGCCAGCAGTCCGATAGGCGATGATATAAACTATGGCTACACCTTC. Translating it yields CASSPIGDDINYGYTF.